The 26 T cell receptor beta chains reported below all come from one sample, sequenced in a study of blood T cell repertoires in COVID-19. The table came from immunoSEQ multiplex PCR; TCRdb's copy has only in-frame clones and leaves some out. The sample has about 20,000 clones, 91% seen once. The source material was peripheral blood. Receptors were obtained from a man between 65 and 85 years old with active COVID-19.

The chain joins TRBV3-1 (or the pseudogene TRBV3-2) to TRBJ1-2; 9 bases map to TRBD1. After removal of 0 bases from V and 4 bases from J, the junction contained 12 bases not matched to a gene. The CDR3 totals 18 residues. Germline-derived CDR1 and CDR2 are LGHDT and YNNKEL (reference sequence). This CDR3 reads CASSQDLARDREGYGYTF. For the CDR3, the DNA is TGTGCCAGCAGCCAAGATCTAGCCCGGGACAGGGAAGGCTATGGCTACACCTTC.

The V call is TRBV7-9, the J call TRBJ2-7; the match to TRBD2 covers 10 bases. The length of the CDR3 is 15 residues. V lost 2 bases and J lost 6; bases outside the gene matches: 7. Germline V CDR1 and CDR2: SEHNR, FQNEAQ (reference sequence). DNA for the CDR3: TGTGCCAGCAGCTTAATGGGGCTAGCGGGAGCCGAGCAGTACTTC. Its protein is CASSLMGLAGAEQYF.

The chain employs TRBV5-3 and TRBJ2-7, with 11 bases fitting TRBD2. TRBV5-3 is filed as an ORF, its function uncertain. Trimming at V came to 4 bases and at J to 6 bases, leaving 6 bases not matched to a gene. This CDR3 has 14 amino acids. Here the CDR3 DNA reads TGTGCCAGAAGCCTCCGGACTAGCGGGCTCGAGCAGTACTTC. This translates into CARSLRTSGLEQYF.

The chain is built from TRBV3-1 (or the pseudogene TRBV3-2) and TRBJ2-1; D call uncertain. With 8 bases removed from V and 9 bases from J, the gap between germline ends came to 14 bases. CDR3 length equals 12 residues. The germline gives CDR1 LGHDT, CDR2 YNNKEL (reference sequence). In DNA form, the CDR3 reads TGTGCCAGCGGATCCCTTTCGGGTGAGCAGTTCTTC. Residues: CASGSLSGEQFF.

The rearrangement links TRBV3-1 (or the pseudogene TRBV3-2) to TRBJ2-7; TRBD2 is a possible D gene (5 bases). Trimming cost V 3 bases and J 0 bases, with 6 bases left between them. Germline V CDR1 and CDR2: LGHDT, YNNKEL (reference sequence). CDR3 size: 13 residues. CDR3 amino acids: CASSQGSSYEQYF. For the CDR3, the DNA is TGTGCCAGCAGCCAGGGGAGCTCCTACGAGCAGTACTTC.

This sequence joins TRBV18 and TRBJ2-1; 7 bases match TRBD2. CDR3 length equals 15 residues. Germline V lookup: CDR1 KGHSH, CDR2 LQKENI. J was trimmed by 0 bases and V by 3 bases; bases with no gene match: 2. The CDR3 reads CASSPGTTSYNEQFF. The CDR3 DNA follows: TGTGCCAGCTCACCCGGGACTACCTCCTACAATGAGCAGTTCTTC.

The CDR3 nucleotides read TGTGCCAGCAGTTTACTCCCAGATACGCAGTATTTT. Amino acids: CASSLLPDTQYF. The chain uses TRBV28 and TRBJ2-3; D gene unclear. Germline CDR1 reads MDHEN; CDR2 reads SYDVKM. Trimming shortened V by 2 bases and J by 4 bases, and 4 bases separated the two germline ends. This CDR3 region has 12 residues.

The chain combines TRBV10-3 with TRBJ1-2; D might be TRBD1 (5 bases). CDR1 and CDR2 from the germline V gene are ENHRY and SYGVKD. CDR3 length equals 14 residues. V lost 0 bases to trimming and J lost 7 bases, with 12 bases between them. CDR3 loop: CAISESWQGSGYTF. The CDR3 region has the DNA TGTGCCATCAGTGAGTCGTGGCAGGGTAGTGGCTACACCTTC.

This clone came up a few times. This rearrangement joins TRBV27 to TRBJ1-2; D perhaps matches TRBD1 (6 bases). CDR1 MNHEY and CDR2 SMNVEV come from the germline V gene (reference sequence). This CDR3 is built from 14 residues. The ends were cut back, 5 bases at V and 5 bases at J, with 15 bases in the middle. CDR3 region: CASSPSAGAYGYTF. CDR3 nucleotide sequence: TGTGCCAGCAGTCCCAGTGCGGGGGCATATGGCTACACCTTC.

The gene calls are TRBV7-3 and TRBJ1-1; 10 nucleotides align to TRBD1. V trimming: 6 bases; J trimming: 7 bases; junction bases outside the gene matches: 14. Germline loops: CDR1 SGHTA, CDR2 FQGTGA. This CDR3 has 16 amino acids. This CDR3 is CASRLTGTGARDEAFF. The CDR3 DNA sequence: TGTGCCAGCAGGTTGACCGGGACAGGGGCTCGAGATGAAGCTTTCTTT.

The chain carries TRBV5-1 and TRBJ1-2; D is undetermined. Per germline, CDR1 SGHRS and CDR2 YFSETQ. Trimming removed 0 bases at V and 5 bases at J, with 11 bases between. This CDR3 contains 14 residues. CDR3 in amino acids: CASSLAGGWYGYTF. The CDR3 nucleotides read TGCGCCAGCAGCTTGGCAGGAGGATGGTATGGCTACACCTTC.

The gene calls are TRBV24-1 and TRBJ2-3; D is possibly TRBD1 (6 bases). V lost 3 bases and J lost 4, with 13 bases in between. Germline V gives CDR1 KGHDR, CDR2 SFDVKD. The CDR3 consists of 15 residues. CDR3 loop: CATSDLFAGADTQYF. DNA for the CDR3: TGTGCCACCAGTGATCTCTTTGCAGGGGCAGATACGCAGTATTTT.

This CDR3 reads CATSDPDRDYEQYF. The DNA of the CDR3 is TGTGCCACCAGTGACCCTGACAGAGACTACGAGCAGTACTTC. The rearrangement uses TRBV24-1 and TRBJ2-7, with D maybe TRBD1 (5 bases). Looked up from germline, CDR1 is KGHDR and CDR2 is SFDVKD. This CDR3 spans 14 amino acids. Trimming cost V 4 bases and J 3 bases, with 12 bases left between them.

The chain uses TRBV11-2 and TRBJ2-2; tentatively, D is TRBD1 (6 bases). The CDR3 has 15 amino acids. Germline V gene sequence: CDR1 SGHAT, CDR2 FQNNGV. V was cut by 3 bases and J by 3 bases, with 11 bases left in between. CDR3 in DNA: TGTGCCAGCAGCTTTATAGGGGGATACACCGGGGAGCTGTTTTTT. It encodes CASSFIGGYTGELFF.

CDR3 protein: CASSPGQGNEKLFF. CDR3 DNA sequence: TGCGCCAGCAGCCCGGGACAGGGGAATGAAAAACTGTTTTTT. The V and J genes are TRBV5-1 and TRBJ1-4; TRBD1 matches at 10 bases. Germline CDR1 reads SGHRS; CDR2 reads YFSETQ. V lost 4 bases to trimming and J lost 5 bases; unmatched junction nucleotides: 2. The CDR3 consists of 14 residues.

The J gene is TRBJ1-2, the V gene TRBV4-3; 7 positions agree with TRBD1. This CDR3 is 16 amino acids long. Germline V gene data show CDR1 as LGHNA and CDR2 as YSLEER. V was pared by 2 bases and J by 0 bases, with 6 bases of the junction left unmatched. CDR3 amino acids: CASSQLQGTPNYGYTF. CDR3 coding DNA: TGCGCCAGCAGCCAATTACAGGGGACCCCTAACTATGGCTACACCTTC.

The V call is TRBV20-1, the J call TRBJ2-1; no clear D gene. CDR3 length equals 11 residues. V shed 6 bases and J shed 1 base, with 4 bases lying between them. Per germline, CDR1 DFQATT and CDR2 SNEGSKA (reference sequence). The CDR3 DNA reads TGCAGTGCCTCTTCCTACAATGAGCAGTTCTTC. This codes for CSASSYNEQFF.

CDR3 sequence reads: CASTEDRLWQPQHF. CDR3 bases: TGTGCCAGTACCGAGGACAGGTTGTGGCAGCCCCAGCATTTT. The V gene is TRBV19, the J gene TRBJ1-5, with TRBD1 matching over 7 bases. Germline CDR1 and CDR2: LNHDA and SQIVND (reference sequence). The trim removed 7 bases at V and 7 bases at J, leaving 10 bases unmatched. The CDR3 is 14 residues long.

The J gene is TRBJ2-7, the V gene TRBV5-5; 7 positions match TRBD1. V dropped 3 bases and J dropped 4; count of bases not matched to a gene: 10. CDR1 is SGHKS, CDR2 YYEKEE, per germline (reference sequence). CDR3 size: 15 residues. DNA for the CDR3: TGTGCCAGCAGCTCCCGAGGGGGCGCACTGTACGAGCAGTACTTC. Its translation is CASSSRGGALYEQYF.

The chain carries TRBV7-9 and TRBJ2-3; possibly TRBD2 for D (6 bases). The CDR3 is 15 residues long. CDR1 SEHNR and CDR2 FQNEAQ come from the germline V gene (reference sequence). Between the trimmed V and J ends, which lost 4 bases and 0 bases, there was a span of 11 bases. CDR3 protein: CASSSGSGSTDTQYF. CDR3 DNA: TGTGCCAGCAGCTCCGGTAGCGGAAGCACAGATACGCAGTATTTT.

On this clone itself: Compared with germline, one end of the junction differs, possibly owing to a read error. V gene TRBV6-2 or TRBV6-3 combines with J gene TRBJ2-5, with no clear D. The germline CDR1 and CDR2 sequences are MNHEY and SVGEGT. This CDR3 is built from 11 residues. The CDR3 region has the DNA TGTGCCAGCAGTTACGGTTACATAGCAGACTTC. Protein: CASSYGYIADF.

The chain employs TRBV5-1 and TRBJ1-5; D ambiguous. The CDR3 has 16 residues. Germline-derived CDR1 and CDR2 are SGHRS and YFSETQ. Trimming left V 3 bases short and J 0 bases short, with 13 bases between. This CDR3 is CASSYFPLNSNQPQHF. CDR3 nucleotide sequence: TGCGCCAGCAGCTATTTTCCCCTAAATAGCAATCAGCCCCAGCATTTT.

This chain connects TRBV5-1 to TRBJ2-5; 7 nucleotides align to TRBD1. This CDR3 contains 15 residues. CDR1 is SGHRS and CDR2 is YFSETQ in the germline V gene. The V segment lost 4 bases and the J segment 5 bases; nucleotides outside the gene matches: 11. The CDR3 DNA sequence: TGCGCCAGCAGCCTGGAACAGGGGAGCCAGGAGACCCAGTACTTC. Protein sequence: CASSLEQGSQETQYF.

The chain is built from TRBV6-5 and TRBJ2-3; tentative D call: TRBD2 (5 bases). The CDR3 spans 12 residues. Trimming stripped 6 bases from V and 8 bases from J, with 12 bases between. Germline V gene sequence: CDR1 MNHEY, CDR2 SVGAGI. CDR3 coding DNA: TGTGCCAGCAGCTACCCGGAGGCTACGCAGTATTTT. Its protein is CASSYPEATQYF.

The J gene is TRBJ2-7, the V gene TRBV6-2 or TRBV6-3, with D unresolved. This CDR3 is built from 13 residues. Trimming took off 0 bases at V and 4 bases at J, with 7 bases between the two ends. Germline V gives CDR1 MNHEY, CDR2 SVGEGT. CDR3: CASSYSELYEQYF. The CDR3 DNA is TGTGCCAGCAGTTACTCAGAGTTATACGAGCAGTACTTC.

V and J are TRBV19 and TRBJ2-1; TRBD1 matches at 8 bases. Germline CDR1 LNHDA, CDR2 SQIVND (reference sequence). The CDR3 contains 14 residues. Trimming took 9 bases from V and 3 from J; bases not matched to a gene: 7. CDR3 DNA: TGTGCCAGCAGGGGGACAGGACTCTACAATGAGCAGTTCTTC. Translated, it gives CASRGTGLYNEQFF.